This T cell receptor (beta chain) was observed in a study of blood T cell repertoires in COVID-19. For the study at large: Sites in the United States, Italy and Spain provided acute and convalescent COVID-19 samples. Sources were T cells, B-cell-depleted T cells, or PBMCs; the material itself was cDNA or gDNA.

Original handling: The assay estimated nucleated cells by amplifying reference gene primers. The repertoire was sequenced with immunoSEQ multiplex PCR; TCRdb's copy has only in-frame clones and lacks some. V, J and clone size reflect that table, while D and trimming were determined from the DNA. The sample carries under 45,000 clones, about 87% recorded once. Trimming removed 3 bases at V and 2 bases at J, with 8 bases between. CDR3 size: 13 residues. In germline, CDR1 is SGDLS, CDR2 YYNGEE. Input material: peripheral blood. The rearrangement uses TRBV9 and TRBJ2-5; D perhaps matches TRBD2 (6 bases). The receptor was derived from a man older than 75 with active COVID-19. The CDR3 spells CASSGLVQETQYF. CDR3 in DNA: TGTGCCAGCAGCGGACTAGTTCAAGAGACCCAGTACTTC.